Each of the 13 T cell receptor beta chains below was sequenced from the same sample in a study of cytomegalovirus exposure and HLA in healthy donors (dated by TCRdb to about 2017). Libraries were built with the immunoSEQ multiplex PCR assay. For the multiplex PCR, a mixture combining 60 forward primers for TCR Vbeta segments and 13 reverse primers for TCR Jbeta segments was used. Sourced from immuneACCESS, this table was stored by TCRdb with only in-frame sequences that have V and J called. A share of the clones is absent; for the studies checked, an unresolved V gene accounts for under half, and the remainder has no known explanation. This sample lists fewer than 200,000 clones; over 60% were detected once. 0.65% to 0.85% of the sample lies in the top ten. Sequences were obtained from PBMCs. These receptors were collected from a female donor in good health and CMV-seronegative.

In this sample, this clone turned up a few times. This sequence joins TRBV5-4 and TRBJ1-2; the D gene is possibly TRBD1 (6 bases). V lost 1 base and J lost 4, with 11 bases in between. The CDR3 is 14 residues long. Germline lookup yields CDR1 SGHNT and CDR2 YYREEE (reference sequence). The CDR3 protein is CASSLSTGRYGYTF. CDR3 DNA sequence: TGTGCCAGCAGCTTGTCCACAGGGCGCTATGGCTACACCTTC. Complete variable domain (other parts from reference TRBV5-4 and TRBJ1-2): ETGVTQSPTHLIKTRGQQVTLRCSSQSGHNTVSWYQQALGQGPQFIFQYYREEENGRGNFPPRFSGLQFPNYSSELNVNALELDDSALYLCASSLSTGRYGYTFGSGTRLTVV.

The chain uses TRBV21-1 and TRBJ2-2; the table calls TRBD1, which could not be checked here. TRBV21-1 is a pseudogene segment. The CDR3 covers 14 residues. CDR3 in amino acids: CASGQGLWTGELFF. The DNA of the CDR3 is TGTGCCAGCGGACAGGGGTTGTGGACCGGGGAGCTGTTTTTT.

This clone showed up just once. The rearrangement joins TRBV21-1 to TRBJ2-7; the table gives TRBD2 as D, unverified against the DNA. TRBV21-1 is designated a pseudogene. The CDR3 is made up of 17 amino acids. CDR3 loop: CASSKVHPGRFSYEQYF. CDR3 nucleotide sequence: TGTGCCAGCAGCAAAGTTCATCCGGGGAGATTTTCCTACGAGCAGTACTTC.

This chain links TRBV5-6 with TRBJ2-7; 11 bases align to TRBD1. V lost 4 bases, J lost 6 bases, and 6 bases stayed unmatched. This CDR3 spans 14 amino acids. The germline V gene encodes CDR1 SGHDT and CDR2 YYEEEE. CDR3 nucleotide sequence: TGTGCCAGCAGCCCCGGACAGGGGGCGGTCGAGCAGTACTTC. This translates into CASSPGQGAVEQYF.

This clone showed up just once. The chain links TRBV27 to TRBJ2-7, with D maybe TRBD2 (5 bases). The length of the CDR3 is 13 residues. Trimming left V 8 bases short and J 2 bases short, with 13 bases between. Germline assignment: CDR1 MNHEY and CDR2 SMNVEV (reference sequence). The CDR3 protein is CASGNRGAYEQYF. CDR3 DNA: TGTGCCAGCGGGAACCGGGGAGCCTACGAGCAGTACTTC.

DNA for the CDR3: TGTGCCAGGAGAGAAGGAAACACCATATATTTT. It translates to CARREGNTIYF. The chain combines TRBV6-6 with TRBJ1-3; no clear D gene. The V gene's germline CDR1 is MNHNY and CDR2 SVGAGI (reference sequence). The V end lost 9 bases, the J end lost 4 bases, and 7 bases lay between the germline ends. The length of the CDR3 is 11 residues.

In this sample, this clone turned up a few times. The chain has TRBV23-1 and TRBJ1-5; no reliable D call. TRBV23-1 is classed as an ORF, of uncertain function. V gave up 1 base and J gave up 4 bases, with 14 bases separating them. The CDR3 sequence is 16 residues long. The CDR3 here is CASSQLRHDKNQPQHF. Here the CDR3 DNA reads TGCGCCAGCAGTCAATTGAGGCATGATAAAAATCAGCCCCAGCATTTT.

The CDR3 DNA is TGTGCCAGCAGCGTAGGCGCGGGGAAACAGGAGACCCAGTACTTC. Its protein is CASSVGAGKQETQYF. The gene calls are TRBV9 and TRBJ2-5, with a possible D match to TRBD2 (6 bases). This CDR3 is built from 15 residues. Germline V lookup: CDR1 SGDLS, CDR2 YYNGEE. V shed 0 bases and J shed 5 bases, with 14 bases lying between them.

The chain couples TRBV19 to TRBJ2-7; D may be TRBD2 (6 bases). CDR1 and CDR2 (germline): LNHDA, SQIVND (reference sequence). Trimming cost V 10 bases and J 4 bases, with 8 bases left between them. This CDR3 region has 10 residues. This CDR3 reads CAKTSYEQYF. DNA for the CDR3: TGTGCCAAGACTAGTTACGAGCAGTACTTC.

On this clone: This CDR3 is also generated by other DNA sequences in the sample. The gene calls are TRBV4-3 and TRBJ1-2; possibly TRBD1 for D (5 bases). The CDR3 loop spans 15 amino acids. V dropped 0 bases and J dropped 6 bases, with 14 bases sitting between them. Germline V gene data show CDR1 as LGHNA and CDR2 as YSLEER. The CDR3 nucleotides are TGCGCCAGCAGCCAAGATGAGAAGGGGAATGATGGCTACACCTTC. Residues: CASSQDEKGNDGYTF.

The CDR3 coding sequence is TGTGCCAGCAGGTCCTCCCTGAGAGGCAGTGTGGATACGCAGTATTTT. Translation gives CASRSSLRGSVDTQYF. This chain links TRBV11-2 with TRBJ2-3; no definite D call. Trimming pared 6 bases from V and 6 bases from J, leaving 22 bases between. The germline V gene has CDR1 SGHAT and CDR2 FQNNGV. The CDR3 loop spans 16 amino acids.

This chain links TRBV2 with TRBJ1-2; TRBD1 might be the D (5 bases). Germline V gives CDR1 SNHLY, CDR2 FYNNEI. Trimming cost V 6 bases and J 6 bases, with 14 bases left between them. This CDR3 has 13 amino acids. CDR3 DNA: TGTGCCAGCAGATCCCAGGGAACGGATGGCTACACCTTC. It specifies CASRSQGTDGYTF.

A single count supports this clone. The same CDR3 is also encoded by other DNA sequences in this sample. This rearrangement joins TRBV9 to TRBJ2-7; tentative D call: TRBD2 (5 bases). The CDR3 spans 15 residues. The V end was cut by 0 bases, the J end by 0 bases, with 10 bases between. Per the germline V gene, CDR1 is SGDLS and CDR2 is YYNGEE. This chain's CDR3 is CASSVGPGSSYEQYF. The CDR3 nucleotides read TGTGCCAGCAGCGTAGGGCCGGGGAGCTCCTACGAGCAGTACTTC.